Each of the 15 T cell receptor beta chains below was sequenced from the same sample in a study of control samples from healthy donors and cancer patients. Some clones are missing from TCRdb's copy, which holds only in-frame ones; the method was immunoSEQ multiplex PCR. The top ten clones hold approximately 13% of a sample with 100,000 or so clones, 83% of them seen once. The source material was blood. The receptors come from a woman aged 45-65 years in good health.

CDR3 sequence: CASSPQTNGGLYNEQFF. The CDR3 DNA reads as TGTGCCAGCAGCCCACAGACTAACGGTGGACTCTACAATGAGCAGTTCTTC. The rearrangement links TRBV9 to TRBJ2-1; tentative D call: TRBD2 (5 bases). CDR1 and CDR2 from the germline V gene are SGDLS and YYNGEE. V gave up 4 bases and J gave up 3 bases, with 20 bases separating them. This CDR3 is built from 17 residues.

The chain carries TRBV7-9 and TRBJ1-5; unclear D gene. The CDR3 length is 14 residues. Germline CDR1 reads SEHNR; CDR2 reads FQNEAQ (reference sequence). Trimming stripped 0 bases from V and 7 bases from J, with 10 bases between. The DNA for the CDR3 is TGTGCCAGCAGCTTAGCAGGGTCGAGCCAGCCCCAGCATTTT. It is translated as CASSLAGSSQPQHF.

This chain links TRBV12-3 or TRBV12-4 with TRBJ2-1; 7 positions agree with TRBD1. Trimming took 6 bases from V and 7 from J; bases not matched to a gene: 3. The CDR3 extends over 12 amino acids. CDR3 sequence reads: CASSSTGNEQFF. The CDR3 DNA reads TGTGCCAGCAGCTCGACAGGGAATGAGCAGTTCTTC.

This chain uses TRBV7-2 with TRBJ2-1; TRBD1 aligns across 10 bases. CDR1 and CDR2 from the germline V gene are SGHTA and FQGNSA. This CDR3 is 19 amino acids long. J lost 9 bases, V lost 0 bases, and 17 bases had no gene match. CDR3 nucleotides: TGTGCCAGCAGCTTAGCGCAAGGACAGGGGGTTTCGCCCAGGGGTGAGCAGTTCTTC. This sequence encodes CASSLAQGQGVSPRGEQFF.

The chain links TRBV11-2 to TRBJ2-1; D uncertain. The CDR3 runs 12 residues. Germline lookup yields CDR1 SGHAT and CDR2 FQNNGV. V shed 4 bases and J shed 5 bases, with 6 bases lying between them. CDR3 in amino acids: CASSSYNNEQFF. The CDR3, as DNA: TGTGCCAGCAGCTCCTACAACAATGAGCAGTTCTTC.

This clone was seen at least ten times. The chain has TRBV5-6 and TRBJ1-1; D gene unclear. Per germline, CDR1 SGHDT and CDR2 YYEEEE. Trimming removed 4 bases at V and 1 base at J, with 2 bases between. The CDR3 length is 11 residues. This CDR3 reads CASSGNTEAFF. The CDR3 bases are TGTGCCAGCAGCGGGAACACTGAAGCTTTCTTT.

The chain has TRBV30 and TRBJ1-1, with D tentatively TRBD1 (5 bases). The length of the CDR3 is 14 residues. Germline loops: CDR1 GTSNPN, CDR2 SVGIG (reference sequence). Trimming cost V 5 bases and J 3 bases, with 16 bases left between them. The CDR3 region is CAWDRGGGDTEAFF. For the CDR3, the DNA is TGTGCCTGGGATCGCGGGGGAGGGGACACTGAAGCTTTCTTT.

This clone was counted only a few times. This rearrangement joins TRBV2 to TRBJ2-1, with D possibly TRBD2 on 7 matching bases. V lost 6 bases and J lost 4, with 19 bases in between. This CDR3 region has 16 residues. Germline values: CDR1 SNHLY, CDR2 FYNNEI. CDR3 nucleotides: TGTGCCAGCAGCCCCCGGTGGGGGGGGGCTTACAATGAGCAGTTCTTC. Its translation: CASSPRWGGAYNEQFF.

This clone was found once. The CDR3 sequence: CASSQETGRSNEKLFF. In DNA form, the CDR3 reads TGCGCCAGCAGCCAGGAAACAGGGAGGTCTAATGAAAAACTGTTTTTT. V is TRBV4-3 and J is TRBJ1-4, with TRBD1 as a possible D gene (6 bases). The V and J ends lost 3 bases and 3 bases respectively, with 14 bases between them. Germline V lookup: CDR1 LGHNA, CDR2 YSLEER. CDR3 size: 16 residues.

The chain joins TRBV5-1 to TRBJ2-7; 7 nucleotides line up with TRBD1. Germline CDR1 is SGHRS and CDR2 is YFSETQ. With 5 bases clipped from V and 3 bases from J, the junction kept 11 bases outside the gene matches. The CDR3 loop spans 15 amino acids. CDR3: CASRGNDREGYEQYF. CDR3 bases: TGCGCCAGCAGGGGGAACGACAGGGAAGGCTACGAGCAGTACTTC.

This chain links TRBV7-9 with TRBJ1-5, with D unclear. Trimming removed 1 base at V and 2 bases at J, with 12 bases between. The CDR3 sequence is 16 residues long. The germline gives CDR1 SEHNR, CDR2 FQNEAQ (reference sequence). The CDR3 region has the DNA TGTGCCAGCAGCTTAGTACAGTTCTCTGGCAATCAGCCCCAGCATTTT. It codes for CASSLVQFSGNQPQHF.

V gene TRBV7-3 combines with J gene TRBJ2-7, with 10 bases matching TRBD1. CDR1 and CDR2 from the germline V gene are SGHTA and FQGTGA. Germline trimming cut 5 bases from V and 5 bases from J; bases unmatched to any gene: 6. This CDR3 region has 14 residues. The CDR3 nucleotides read TGTGCCAGCAGCCACCGGGACAGGGGTCACGAGCAGTACTTC. Its protein product is CASSHRDRGHEQYF.

V and J are TRBV5-1 and TRBJ2-3; D unclear. In germline, CDR1 is SGHRS, CDR2 YFSETQ. The CDR3 is 15 residues long. V was pared by 0 bases and J by 4 bases, with 12 bases between. The CDR3 bases are TGCGCCAGCAGCTTGGGGAGCATCTCCCCAGATACGCAGTATTTT. This gives the protein CASSLGSISPDTQYF.

The chain joins TRBV21-1 to TRBJ2-1. TRBV21-1 corresponds to a pseudogene. The CDR3 extends over 18 amino acids. The CDR3 loop reads CASSKVRLGRNRYNEQFF. CDR3 sequence (DNA): TGTGCCAGCAGCAAAGTGCGGCTAGGACGGAACCGTTACAATGAGCAGTTCTTC.

V and J are TRBV29-1 and TRBJ2-1; 9 bases match TRBD2. The V and J ends lost 4 bases and 9 bases, in that order; junction bases with no gene match: 10. This CDR3 spans 14 amino acids. Looked up from germline, CDR1 is SQVTM and CDR2 is ANQGSEA. The CDR3 DNA reads TGCAGCGTTGTCGCCTCTAGCGGGATTTCTGAGCAGTTCTTC. It is translated as CSVVASSGISEQFF.